Listed here are 20 T cell receptor beta chains from one sample, sequenced in a study of identical twins. TCRdb reprocessed the 5' RACE reads via MiXCR and lists one record per CDR3 protein. The data show about 790,000 distinct CDR3 sequences, about 18% seen once. These data also featured in a second study, about T cells expressing NK-cell markers.

The sequenced sample was PBMCs. These receptors came from a young woman in good health.

This chain links TRBV7-7 with TRBJ2-2; 7 bases line up with TRBD1. V trimming: 6 bases; J trimming: 4 bases; junction bases outside the gene matches: 5. The CDR3 is 14 amino acids. Germline CDR1 and CDR2: SSHAT and FNYEAQ (reference sequence). The DNA of the CDR3 is TGTGCCAGCAGTCAGACAGGGACCACCGGGGAGCTGTTTTTT. Amino acid sequence: CASSQTGTTGELFF.

The chain carries TRBV7-6 and TRBJ2-7, with D possibly being TRBD1 or TRBD2 (7 bases each). Trimming stripped 0 bases from V and 2 bases from J, with 14 bases between. Germline V lookup: CDR1 SGHVS, CDR2 FNYEAQ. This CDR3 is built from 16 residues. Here the CDR3 DNA reads TGTGCCAGCAGCTTAGCGGGAGGGCAGGGGGCCTACGAGCAGTACTTC. Protein: CASSLAGGQGAYEQYF.

The chain combines TRBV9 with TRBJ2-3; no reliable D call. Germline values: CDR1 SGDLS, CDR2 YYNGEE. V lost 3 bases and J 0 bases, leaving 8 bases between the germline ends. The CDR3 has 14 residues. This chain's CDR3 is CASSAYGSTDTQYF. The CDR3, as DNA: TGTGCCAGCAGCGCCTATGGAAGCACAGATACGCAGTATTTT.

V and J are TRBV20-1 and TRBJ1-2; D possibly corresponds to TRBD1 (5 bases). V lost 5 bases and J lost 4, with 14 bases in between. The CDR3 extends over 13 amino acids. Germline V gene sequence: CDR1 DFQATT, CDR2 SNEGSKA (reference sequence). CDR3 region: CSAEERGTYGYTF. The CDR3 bases are TGCAGTGCTGAGGAGCGGGGGACCTATGGCTACACCTTC.

The chain couples TRBV7-3 to TRBJ2-2; D may correspond to TRBD1 or TRBD2 (6 bases each). In germline, CDR1 is SGHTA, CDR2 FQGTGA. Trimming left V 2 bases short and J 7 bases short, with 14 bases between. The CDR3 runs 15 residues. Written as DNA, the CDR3 is TGTGCCAGCAGCTTATCGGCAGGGGAGGTCGGGGAGCTGTTTTTT. Amino acids: CASSLSAGEVGELFF.

Here the CDR3 DNA reads TGTGCCAGCAGTGGAGACAGGGTTCTCAGCGGAAACACCATATATTTT. It translates to CASSGDRVLSGNTIYF. The chain has TRBV2 and TRBJ1-3, with 7 bases fitting TRBD1. CDR3 length equals 16 residues. Per the germline V gene, CDR1 is SNHLY and CDR2 is FYNNEI. Trimming at V came to 4 bases and at J to 4 bases, leaving 10 bases not matched to a gene.

V usage is TRBV5-1 and J usage is TRBJ2-7; 8 bases map to TRBD2. Germline CDR1 is SGHRS and CDR2 is YFSETQ. This CDR3 contains 15 residues. Trimming cost V 4 bases and J 5 bases; bases outside gene matches: 11. The CDR3 DNA is TGCGCCAGCAGCGGGCCTTTTTCGGGGGGGGACGAGCAGTACTTC. Translated: CASSGPFSGGDEQYF.

This sequence joins TRBV5-1 and TRBJ2-3; 7 bases fit TRBD2. Trimming took 5 bases from V and 2 from J; bases not matched to a gene: 8. There are 15 residues in the CDR3. Germline assignment: CDR1 SGHRS and CDR2 YFSETQ. CDR3 in amino acids: CASRRTSETTDTQYF. The CDR3 coding sequence is TGCGCCAGCAGACGAACTAGCGAGACCACAGATACGCAGTATTTT.

This clonotype was observed a handful of times. The chain couples TRBV7-9 to TRBJ2-1, with 7 nucleotides matching TRBD2. Germline assignment: CDR1 SEHNR and CDR2 FQNEAQ (reference sequence). There are 16 residues in the CDR3. V lost 5 bases, J lost 2 bases, and 9 bases stayed unmatched. The chain's CDR3 is CASSLLLAHPYNEQFF. CDR3 DNA sequence: TGTGCCAGCAGCCTATTACTAGCGCACCCCTACAATGAGCAGTTCTTC.

The genes are TRBV29-1 and TRBJ2-5; tentatively, D is TRBD2 (5 bases). V was cut by 5 bases and J by 0 bases, with 13 bases left in between. The CDR3 covers 14 residues. Germline CDR1 reads SQVTM; CDR2 reads ANQGSEA. CDR3 nucleotides: TGCAGCGTTCTGTCCGAAGCGGACCAAGAGACCCAGTACTTC. Protein: CSVLSEADQETQYF.

There are a few counts of this clonotype. The genes are TRBV2 and TRBJ1-4; D call uncertain. Trimming left V 4 bases short and J 8 bases short, with 14 bases between. From germline, CDR1 is SNHLY and CDR2 FYNNEI. This CDR3 is built from 14 residues. The CDR3 sequence: CASSVGGNREKLFF. CDR3 nucleotide sequence: TGTGCCAGCAGTGTCGGTGGGAATAGGGAAAAACTGTTTTTT.

This clonotype was seen more than once but under ten times. This chain uses TRBV12-3 or TRBV12-4 with TRBJ2-3; D gene ambiguous. Between the trimmed V and J ends, which lost 5 bases and 4 bases, there was a span of 10 bases. The CDR3 length is 13 residues. The CDR3 loop is CASSIDWADTQYF. CDR3 nucleotides: TGTGCCAGCAGTATTGATTGGGCAGATACGCAGTATTTT.

This clonotype came up a few times. V is TRBV12-3 or TRBV12-4 and J is TRBJ2-7; D unclear. V was pared by 8 bases and J by 2 bases, with 10 bases between. CDR3 length equals 12 residues. The CDR3 DNA reads TGTGCCAGCGGATTTCGCCCCTACGAGCAGTACTTC. Its translation: CASGFRPYEQYF.

This clonotype was picked up a small number of times. This chain joins TRBV6-2 or TRBV6-3 and TRBJ2-2, with no clear D. Per the germline V gene, CDR1 is MNHEY and CDR2 is SVGEGT. This CDR3 is 14 amino acids long. Trimming stripped 2 bases from V and 6 bases from J, with 10 bases between. The CDR3 sequence is CASSYRSTSGELFF. In DNA, the CDR3 is TGTGCCAGCAGTTACCGGTCTACGTCCGGGGAGCTGTTTTTT.

This clonotype appeared a few times. The rearrangement links TRBV20-1 to TRBJ2-1, with a tentative D call TRBD1 (6 bases). Germline CDR1 is DFQATT and CDR2 is SNEGSKA (reference sequence). V lost 1 base, J lost 14 bases, and 12 bases lay in between. This CDR3 comprises 11 residues. The CDR3 nucleotides read TGCAGTGCTAGAGCTTTGTCAGGGGAGTTCTTC. It specifies CSARALSGEFF.

The V gene is TRBV5-1, the J gene TRBJ1-1, with 10 bases identical to TRBD1. Germline V CDR1 and CDR2: SGHRS, YFSETQ. The J segment lost 3 bases and the V segment lost 2 bases, leaving 4 bases of the junction unmatched. The CDR3 loop spans 15 amino acids. The CDR3 DNA follows: TGCGCCAGCAGCTTCTCCGGGACAGGGGACACTGAAGCTTTCTTT. Residues: CASSFSGTGDTEAFF.

This clonotype appeared a few times. V gene TRBV7-8 combines with J gene TRBJ2-7; possible D gene TRBD1, 5 bases. Germline V gene sequence: CDR1 SGHVS, CDR2 FQNEAQ. Trimming took off 6 bases at V and 6 bases at J, with 15 bases between the two ends. The CDR3 is 13 amino acids. The CDR3 bases are TGTGCCAGCAGTGCAGGGTTTATGGCCGAGCAGTACTTC. Its protein is CASSAGFMAEQYF.

This clonotype was seen a few times. The J gene is TRBJ2-1, the V gene TRBV7-8, with 12 bases identical to TRBD2. The junction had 6 bases not matched to a gene; V was cut back by 1 base and J by 5 bases. The CDR3 is 17 residues long. CDR1 and CDR2 from the germline V gene are SGHVS and FQNEAQ. This CDR3 is CASSLVASGRVDNEQFF. The CDR3 region has the DNA TGTGCCAGCAGCTTAGTGGCTAGCGGGAGGGTTGACAATGAGCAGTTCTTC.

This clonotype was counted only a few times. This chain uses TRBV27 with TRBJ2-7; possible D gene TRBD2, 6 bases. The V end lost 5 bases, the J end lost 6 bases, and 20 bases lay between the germline ends. This CDR3 spans 15 amino acids. Germline CDR1 MNHEY, CDR2 SMNVEV (reference sequence). CDR3 region: CASSPTPGGIGEQYF. Written as DNA, the CDR3 is TGTGCCAGCAGTCCCACCCCCGGAGGGATCGGCGAGCAGTACTTC.

V is TRBV20-1 and J is TRBJ2-7; D tentatively reads TRBD1 or TRBD2 (5 bases each). Trimming removed 5 bases at V and 0 bases at J, with 11 bases between. Germline CDR1 DFQATT, CDR2 SNEGSKA (reference sequence). The CDR3 covers 13 residues. This CDR3 reads CSAGSGTSYEQYF. CDR3 sequence (DNA): TGCAGTGCTGGCTCCGGGACCTCCTACGAGCAGTACTTC.